This TCR beta chain appears in the sequencing data of a study of beta chain features in type 1 diabetes. Every isolated RNA sample was fully reverse transcribed, so sequencing captured expressed TCRB transcripts. Data came from immunoSEQ multiplex PCR; TCRdb stores just in-frame clones and leaves some out. The table has about 650,000 clones, 9.5% to 15% seen once; the top ten hold more than 0.1%. Broader study findings: Moderately but significantly shorter TCRB CDR3s were found in Type 1 diabetes patients in all four CD4+ subsets.

Regarding this clone: Its antigen is currently unknown.

The specimen sequenced was naive CD4+ T cells from blood. The origin of this receptor is a man aged 25-45 years with type 1 diabetes.

CDR3 in amino acids: CASSEIGYEQYF. CDR3 nucleotides: TGTGCCAGCAGTGAGATAGGCTACGAGCAGTACTTC. The chain combines TRBV6-1 with TRBJ2-7; D is unclear. The CDR3 runs 12 residues. Germline V gene sequence: CDR1 MNHNS, CDR2 SASEGT. Trimming left V 3 bases short and J 3 bases short, with 6 bases between.